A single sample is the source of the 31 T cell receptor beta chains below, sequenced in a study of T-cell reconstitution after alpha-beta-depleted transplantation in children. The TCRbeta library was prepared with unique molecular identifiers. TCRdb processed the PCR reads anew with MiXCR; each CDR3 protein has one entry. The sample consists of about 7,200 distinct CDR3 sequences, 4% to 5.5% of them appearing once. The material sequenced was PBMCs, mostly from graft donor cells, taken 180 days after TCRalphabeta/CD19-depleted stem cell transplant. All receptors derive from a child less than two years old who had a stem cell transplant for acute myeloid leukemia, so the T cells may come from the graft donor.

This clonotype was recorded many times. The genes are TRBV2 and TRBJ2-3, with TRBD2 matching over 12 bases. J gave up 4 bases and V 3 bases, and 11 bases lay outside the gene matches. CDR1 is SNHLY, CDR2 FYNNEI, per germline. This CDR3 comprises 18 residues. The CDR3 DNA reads TGTGCCAGCAGTGATTATCGACTAGCGGGAGTGCGTTCAGATACGCAGTATTTT. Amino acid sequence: CASSDYRLAGVRSDTQYF.

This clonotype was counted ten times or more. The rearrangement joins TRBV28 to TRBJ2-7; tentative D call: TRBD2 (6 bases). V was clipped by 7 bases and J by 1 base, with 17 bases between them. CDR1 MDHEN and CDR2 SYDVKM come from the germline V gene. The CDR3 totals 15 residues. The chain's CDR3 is CASKLMGLTSYEQYF. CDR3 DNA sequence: TGTGCCAGCAAGCTAATGGGACTCACGTCCTACGAGCAGTACTTC.

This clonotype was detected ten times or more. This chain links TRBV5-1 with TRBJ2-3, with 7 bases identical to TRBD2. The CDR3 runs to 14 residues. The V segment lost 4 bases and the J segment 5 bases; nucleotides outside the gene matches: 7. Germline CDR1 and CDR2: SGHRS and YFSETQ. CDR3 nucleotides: TGCGCCAGCAGCACCGGACTAGTAGGAGATACGCAGTATTTT. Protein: CASSTGLVGDTQYF.

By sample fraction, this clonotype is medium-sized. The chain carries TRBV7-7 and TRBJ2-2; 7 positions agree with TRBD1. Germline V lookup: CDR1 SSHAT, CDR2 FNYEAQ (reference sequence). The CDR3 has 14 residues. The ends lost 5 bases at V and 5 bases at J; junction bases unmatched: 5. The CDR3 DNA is TGTGCCAGCAGCCCCGGACAGGCAACCGGGGAGCTGTTTTTT. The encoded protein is CASSPGQATGELFF.

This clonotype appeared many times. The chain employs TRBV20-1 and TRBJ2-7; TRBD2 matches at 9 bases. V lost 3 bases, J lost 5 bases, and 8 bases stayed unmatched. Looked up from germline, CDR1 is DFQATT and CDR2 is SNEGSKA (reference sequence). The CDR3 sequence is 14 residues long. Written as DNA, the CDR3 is TGCAGTGCTAGGGGCGCGGGAGGGATGAACGAGCAGTACTTC. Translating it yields CSARGAGGMNEQYF.

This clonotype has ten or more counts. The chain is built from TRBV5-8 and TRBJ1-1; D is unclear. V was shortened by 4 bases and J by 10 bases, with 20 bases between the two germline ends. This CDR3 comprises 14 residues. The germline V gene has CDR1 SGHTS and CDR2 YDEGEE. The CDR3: CASSEQNWKRRAFF. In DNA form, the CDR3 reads TGTGCCAGCAGCGAACAGAACTGGAAAAGAAGAGCTTTCTTT.

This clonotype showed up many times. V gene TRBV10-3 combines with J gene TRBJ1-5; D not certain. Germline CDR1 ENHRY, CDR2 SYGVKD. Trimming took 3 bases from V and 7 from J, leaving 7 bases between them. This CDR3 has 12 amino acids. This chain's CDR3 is CAISDSVQPQHF. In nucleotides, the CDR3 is TGTGCCATCAGTGACTCAGTACAGCCCCAGCATTTT.

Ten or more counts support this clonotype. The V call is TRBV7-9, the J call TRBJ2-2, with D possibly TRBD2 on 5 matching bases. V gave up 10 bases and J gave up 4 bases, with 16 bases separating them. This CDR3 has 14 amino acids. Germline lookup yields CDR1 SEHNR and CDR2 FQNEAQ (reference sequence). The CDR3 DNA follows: TGTGCCACCGGGAAGGAAAGCGTCACCGGGGAGCTGTTTTTT. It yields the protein CATGKESVTGELFF.

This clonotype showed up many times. CDR3 residues: CASSLAGQGEQYF. The DNA of the CDR3 is TGTGCCAGCAGCTTAGCGGGACAGGGGGAGCAGTACTTC. The chain couples TRBV7-9 to TRBJ2-7, with 10 bases fitting TRBD1. V lost 0 bases to trimming and J lost 7 bases; unmatched junction nucleotides: 0. Germline assignment: CDR1 SEHNR and CDR2 FQNEAQ (reference sequence). The CDR3 runs to 13 residues.

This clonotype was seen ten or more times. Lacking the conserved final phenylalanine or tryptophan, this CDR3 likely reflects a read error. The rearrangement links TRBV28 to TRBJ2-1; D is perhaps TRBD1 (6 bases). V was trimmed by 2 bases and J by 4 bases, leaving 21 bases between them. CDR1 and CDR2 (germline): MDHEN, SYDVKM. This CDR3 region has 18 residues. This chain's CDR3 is CASSLELFGLGQYNEQFL. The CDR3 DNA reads TGTGCCAGCAGTTTAGAGCTCTTTGGGCTAGGACAGTACAATGAGCAGTTCCTC.

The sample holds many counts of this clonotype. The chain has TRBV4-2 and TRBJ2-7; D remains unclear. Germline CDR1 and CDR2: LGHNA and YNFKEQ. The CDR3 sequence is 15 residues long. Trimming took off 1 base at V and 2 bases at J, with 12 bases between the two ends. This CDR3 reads CASSQGPVPTYEQYF. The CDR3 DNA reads TGTGCCAGCAGCCAAGGACCCGTTCCCACCTACGAGCAGTACTTC.

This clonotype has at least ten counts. CDR3 loop: CASSLEGHEQYF. CDR3 coding DNA: TGTGCCAGCAGCTTAGAAGGCCACGAGCAGTACTTC. V and J are TRBV7-9 and TRBJ2-7, with no clear D. Trimming removed 1 base at V and 5 bases at J, with 6 bases between. This CDR3 has 12 amino acids. Germline V gene sequence: CDR1 SEHNR, CDR2 FQNEAQ (reference sequence).

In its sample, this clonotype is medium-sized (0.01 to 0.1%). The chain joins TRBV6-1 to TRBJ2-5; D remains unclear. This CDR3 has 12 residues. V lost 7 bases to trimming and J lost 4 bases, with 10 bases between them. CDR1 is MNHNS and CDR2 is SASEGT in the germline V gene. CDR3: CASKASGETQYF. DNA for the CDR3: TGTGCCAGCAAGGCTAGTGGAGAGACCCAGTACTTC.

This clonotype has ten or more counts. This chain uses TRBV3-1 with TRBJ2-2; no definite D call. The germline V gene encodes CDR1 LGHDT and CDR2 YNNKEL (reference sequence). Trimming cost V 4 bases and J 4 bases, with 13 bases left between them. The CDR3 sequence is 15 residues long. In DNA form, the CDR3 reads TGTGCCAGCAGCCCACTGGTTGGTGGCACCGGGGAGCTGTTTTTT. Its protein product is CASSPLVGGTGELFF.

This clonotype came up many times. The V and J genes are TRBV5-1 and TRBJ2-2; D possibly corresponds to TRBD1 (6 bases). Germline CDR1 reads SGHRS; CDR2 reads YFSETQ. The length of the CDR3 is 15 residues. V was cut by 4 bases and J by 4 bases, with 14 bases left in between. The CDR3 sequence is CASSGTGLGTGELFF. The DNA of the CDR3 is TGCGCCAGCAGCGGAACAGGGTTAGGCACCGGGGAGCTGTTTTTT.

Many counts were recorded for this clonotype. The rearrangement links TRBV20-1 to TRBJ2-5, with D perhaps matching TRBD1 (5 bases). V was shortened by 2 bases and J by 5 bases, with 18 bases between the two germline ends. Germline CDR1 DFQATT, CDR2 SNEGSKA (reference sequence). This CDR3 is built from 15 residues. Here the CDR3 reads CSARSSPRWGETQYF. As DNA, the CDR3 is TGCAGTGCTAGATCGAGCCCTCGGTGGGGCGAGACCCAGTACTTC.

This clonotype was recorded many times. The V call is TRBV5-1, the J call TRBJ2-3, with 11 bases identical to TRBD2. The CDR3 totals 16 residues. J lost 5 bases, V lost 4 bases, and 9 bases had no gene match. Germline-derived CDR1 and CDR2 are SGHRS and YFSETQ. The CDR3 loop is CASSPPGLAGGDTQYF. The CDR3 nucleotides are TGCGCCAGCAGCCCCCCAGGGCTAGCGGGAGGAGATACGCAGTATTTT.

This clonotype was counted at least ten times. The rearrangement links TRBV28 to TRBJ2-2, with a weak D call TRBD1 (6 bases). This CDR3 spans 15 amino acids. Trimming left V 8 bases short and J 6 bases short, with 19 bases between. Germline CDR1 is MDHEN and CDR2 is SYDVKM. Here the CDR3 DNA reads TGTGCCAGCGGCGGAGCGTCAGGGGCCGCCGGGGAGCTGTTTTTT. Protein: CASGGASGAAGELFF.

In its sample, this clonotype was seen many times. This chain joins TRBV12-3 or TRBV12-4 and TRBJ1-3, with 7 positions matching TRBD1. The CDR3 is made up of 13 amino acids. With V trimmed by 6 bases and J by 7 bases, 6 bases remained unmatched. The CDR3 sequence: CASSQQGRNTIYF. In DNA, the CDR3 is TGTGCCAGCAGCCAACAGGGGCGGAACACCATATATTTT.

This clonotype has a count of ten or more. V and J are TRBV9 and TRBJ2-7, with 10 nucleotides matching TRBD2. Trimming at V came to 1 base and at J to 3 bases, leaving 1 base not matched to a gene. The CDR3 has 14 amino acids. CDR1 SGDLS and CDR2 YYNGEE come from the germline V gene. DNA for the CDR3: TGTGCCAGCAGCGTAACTAGCGGGAACTACGAGCAGTACTTC. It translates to CASSVTSGNYEQYF.

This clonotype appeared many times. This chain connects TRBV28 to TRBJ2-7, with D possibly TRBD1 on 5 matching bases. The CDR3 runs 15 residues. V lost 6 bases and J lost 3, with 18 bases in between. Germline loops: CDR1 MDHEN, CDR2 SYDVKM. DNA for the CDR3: TGTGCCAGCAGCCCACTTCCAGGGAAGCGCTACGAGCAGTACTTC. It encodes CASSPLPGKRYEQYF.

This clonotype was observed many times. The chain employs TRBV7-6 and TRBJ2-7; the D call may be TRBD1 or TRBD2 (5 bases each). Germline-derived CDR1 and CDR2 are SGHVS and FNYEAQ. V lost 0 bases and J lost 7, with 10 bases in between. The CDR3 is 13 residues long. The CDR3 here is CASSLAREGEQYF. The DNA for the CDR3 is TGTGCCAGCAGCTTAGCCAGAGAGGGGGAGCAGTACTTC.

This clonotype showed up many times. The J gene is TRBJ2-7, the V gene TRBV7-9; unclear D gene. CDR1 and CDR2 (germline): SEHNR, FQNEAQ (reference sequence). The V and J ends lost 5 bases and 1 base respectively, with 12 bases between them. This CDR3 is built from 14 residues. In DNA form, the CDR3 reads TGTGCCAGCAGCCATGCCGCAGGATCCTACGAGCAGTACTTC. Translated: CASSHAAGSYEQYF. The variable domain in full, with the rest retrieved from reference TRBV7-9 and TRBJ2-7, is DTGVSQNPRHKITKRGQNVTFRCDPISEHNRLYWYRQTLGQGPEFLTYFQNEAQLEKSRLLSDRFSAERPKGSFSTLEIQRTEQGDSAMYLCASSHAAGSYEQYFGPGTRLTVT.

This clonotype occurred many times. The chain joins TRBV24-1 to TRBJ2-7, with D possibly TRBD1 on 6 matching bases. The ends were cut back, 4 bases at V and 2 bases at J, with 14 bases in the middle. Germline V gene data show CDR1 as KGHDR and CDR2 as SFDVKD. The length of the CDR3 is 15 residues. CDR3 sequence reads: CATSDYSTGTYEQYF. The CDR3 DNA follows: TGTGCCACCAGTGACTACTCGACAGGTACCTACGAGCAGTACTTC.

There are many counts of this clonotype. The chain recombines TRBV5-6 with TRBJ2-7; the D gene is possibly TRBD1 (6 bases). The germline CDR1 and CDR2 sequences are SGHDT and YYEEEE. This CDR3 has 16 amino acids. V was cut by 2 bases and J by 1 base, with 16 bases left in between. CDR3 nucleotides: TGTGCCAGCAGCTTCAATCCCCAGGGGCGATCCTACGAGCAGTACTTC. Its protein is CASSFNPQGRSYEQYF.

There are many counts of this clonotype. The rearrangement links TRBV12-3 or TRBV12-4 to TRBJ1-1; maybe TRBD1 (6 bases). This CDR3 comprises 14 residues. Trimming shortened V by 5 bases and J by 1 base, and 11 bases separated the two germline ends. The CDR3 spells CASSPTGRNTEAFF. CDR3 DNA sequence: TGTGCCAGCAGTCCCACAGGGCGGAACACTGAAGCTTTCTTT.

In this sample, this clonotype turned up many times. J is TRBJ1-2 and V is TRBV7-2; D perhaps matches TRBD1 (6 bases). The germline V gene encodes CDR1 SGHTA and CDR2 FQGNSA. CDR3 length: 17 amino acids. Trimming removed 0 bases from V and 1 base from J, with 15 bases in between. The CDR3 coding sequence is TGTGCCAGCAGCTTAGCGTCTTCGGGGGCCGGTAACTATGGCTACACCTTC. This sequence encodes CASSLASSGAGNYGYTF.

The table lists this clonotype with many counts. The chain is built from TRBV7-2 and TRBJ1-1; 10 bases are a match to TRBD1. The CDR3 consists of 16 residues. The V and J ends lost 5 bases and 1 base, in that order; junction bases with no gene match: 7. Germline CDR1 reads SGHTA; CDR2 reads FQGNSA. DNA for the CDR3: TGTGCCAGCAGCCTGGGGACAGGGGTACCGAACACTGAAGCTTTCTTT. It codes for CASSLGTGVPNTEAFF.

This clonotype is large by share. CDR3 DNA sequence: TGTGCCAGCAGTACCCGACTAGCGGGGTTTGGGGAGCAGTTCTTC. Residues: CASSTRLAGFGEQFF. The chain couples TRBV12-3 or TRBV12-4 to TRBJ2-1; 11 bases are a match to TRBD2. V was clipped by 5 bases and J by 10 bases; unmatched bases: 10. CDR3 size: 15 residues.

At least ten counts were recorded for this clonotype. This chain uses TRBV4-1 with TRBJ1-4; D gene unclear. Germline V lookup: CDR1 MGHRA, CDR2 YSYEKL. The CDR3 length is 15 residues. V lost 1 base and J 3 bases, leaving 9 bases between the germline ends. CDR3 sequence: CASSQVGYSNEKLFF. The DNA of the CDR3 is TGCGCCAGCAGCCAAGTGGGGTACTCTAATGAAAAACTGTTTTTT.

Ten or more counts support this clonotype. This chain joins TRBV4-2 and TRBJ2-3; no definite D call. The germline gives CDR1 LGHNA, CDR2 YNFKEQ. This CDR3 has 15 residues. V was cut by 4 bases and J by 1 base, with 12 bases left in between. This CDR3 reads CASSPRARGTDTQYF. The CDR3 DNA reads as TGTGCCAGCAGCCCACGGGCCCGGGGCACAGATACGCAGTATTTT.